Given below is one T cell receptor beta chain in context. Its antigen is unidentified. Germline V lookup: CDR1 LGHNA, CDR2 YNFKEQ. After removal of 4 bases from V and 4 bases from J, the junction contained 5 bases not matched to a gene. There are 16 residues in the CDR3. The data derive from a study of cytomegalovirus exposure and HLA in healthy donors. Study observations and caveats: A few CMV-associated chains proved CMV antigen-specific in vitro. In presence/absence analyses, roughly uniform sequencing depth across donors was assumed. A classifier reportedly called cytomegalovirus status with high sensitivity and specificity.

Primers included in the PCR were 60 Vbeta and 13 Jbeta primers. Only in-frame clones appear in the TCRdb table, and some are missing; sequencing was by immunoSEQ multiplex PCR. Of 150,000 to 200,000 clones detected, approximately 84% appear once; the ten largest clones hold roughly 6.3%. Unrecorded immune exposure was likely among donors, who were nominally healthy when sampled. The source is a male donor in good health and CMV-seropositive. The chain is built from TRBV4-2 and TRBJ2-2; 11 bases line up with TRBD1. Sequenced sample: PBMCs. The CDR3 region is CASSPWTGGFTGELFF. CDR3 sequence (DNA): TGTGCCAGCAGCCCCTGGACAGGGGGCTTCACCGGGGAGCTGTTTTTT.